The T cell receptor beta chain described here comes from a study of blood T cells in healthy people across ages. The CDR3 totals 17 residues. Germline values: CDR1 DFQATT, CDR2 SNEGSKA (reference sequence). A second PCR, run for roughly 7 to 11 cycles, used a sample-barcoded 5' primer plus a J-beta primer mix. One entry per CDR3 protein results from TCRdb running MiXCR on the 5' RACE reads. Among 1.5 million to 2 million distinct CDR3 sequences, about 35% were seen once, and the ten largest hold about 11%. Details on this clonotype: Its antigen is unidentified. One end of the junction does not line up with germline, which may come from a read error.

Study outcomes and limitations: As age increased, TCR beta diversity per million T cells fell in a roughly linear fashion.

The sequenced material came from blood. The chain recombines TRBV20-1 with TRBJ2-1, with D perhaps TRBD2 (6 bases). The receptor comes from a woman between 25 and 40 years old in good health. The CDR3 sequence is CSARDMGGVVSYNEQFF. DNA of the CDR3: TGCAGCGCTAGAGATATGGGGGGTGTAGTTTCCTACAATGAGCAGTTCTTC.